Listed below are T cell receptor beta chains from one sample, sequenced in a study of blood T cell repertoires in COVID-19. Clones were read by immunoSEQ multiplex PCR, and TCRdb kept only the in-frame ones, dropping some. The sample has 150,000 to 200,000 clones, roughly 80% seen once. Specimen: peripheral blood. These receptors were collected from a woman of 80 years or more with acute or convalescent COVID-19. CDR3s include the opening cysteine and the closing phenylalanine or tryptophan. D genes are given only for firm matches. Some rows have no size entry. The others give once, few or many, or a class for an expanded clone.

V	size	J	D	CDR3	DNA
TRBV14	few	TRBJ2-2	TRBD1	CASSLTGVKSGELFF	TGTGCCAGCAGCCTGACAGGGGTGAAATCGGGGGAGCTGTTTTTT
TRBV11-2	.	TRBJ1-2	TRBD1	CASSFPTGIDYGYTF	TGTGCCAGCAGCTTCCCGACAGGGATTGACTATGGCTACACCTTC
TRBV7-9	few	TRBJ2-1	.	CASSSFRSVNNEQFF	TGTGCCAGCAGCTCCTTTCGTAGCGTGAACAATGAGCAGTTCTTC
TRBV12-3/TRBV12-4	.	TRBJ1-2	.	CASSLQAYGYTF	TGTGCCAGCAGTTTGCAGGCCTATGGCTACACCTTC
TRBV5-6	.	TRBJ2-7	TRBD1	CASSLGDRVSYEQYF	TGTGCCAGCAGCTTGGGGGACAGGGTATCCTACGAGCAGTACTTC
TRBV11-2	few	TRBJ2-7	.	CASSLEQGYEQYF	TGTGCCAGCAGCTTAGAGCAGGGATACGAGCAGTACTTC
TRBV27	once	TRBJ1-1	.	CASSFRGTEAFF	TGTGCCAGCAGTTTTAGGGGCACTGAAGCTTTCTTT
TRBV7-9	.	TRBJ1-5	.	CASSLPLSGTPIGNQPQHF	TGTGCCAGCAGTTTACCCCTATCCGGGACACCTATTGGCAATCAGCCCCAGCATTTT
TRBV6-5	.	TRBJ2-6	.	CASSYFSGSGANVLTF	TGTGCCAGCAGTTACTTCTCGGGGTCAGGGGCCAACGTCCTGACTTTC
TRBV19	few	TRBJ1-2	.	CASRSGATGYPQDYGYTF	TGTGCCAGTAGATCGGGTGCGACAGGCTACCCCCAAGACTATGGCTACACCTTC
TRBV6-5	few	TRBJ2-5	TRBD1	CASSVGDRGGETQYF	TGTGCCAGCAGCGTGGGCGACAGGGGTGGAGAGACCCAGTACTTC
TRBV19	.	TRBJ2-3	.	CASRGGAPDTQYF	TGTGCCAGTAGGGGGGGGGCCCCAGATACGCAGTATTTT
TRBV7-9	.	TRBJ1-3	.	CASSLLPQGGNTIYF	TGTGCCAGCAGCTTATTACCGCAGGGTGGAAACACCATATATTTT